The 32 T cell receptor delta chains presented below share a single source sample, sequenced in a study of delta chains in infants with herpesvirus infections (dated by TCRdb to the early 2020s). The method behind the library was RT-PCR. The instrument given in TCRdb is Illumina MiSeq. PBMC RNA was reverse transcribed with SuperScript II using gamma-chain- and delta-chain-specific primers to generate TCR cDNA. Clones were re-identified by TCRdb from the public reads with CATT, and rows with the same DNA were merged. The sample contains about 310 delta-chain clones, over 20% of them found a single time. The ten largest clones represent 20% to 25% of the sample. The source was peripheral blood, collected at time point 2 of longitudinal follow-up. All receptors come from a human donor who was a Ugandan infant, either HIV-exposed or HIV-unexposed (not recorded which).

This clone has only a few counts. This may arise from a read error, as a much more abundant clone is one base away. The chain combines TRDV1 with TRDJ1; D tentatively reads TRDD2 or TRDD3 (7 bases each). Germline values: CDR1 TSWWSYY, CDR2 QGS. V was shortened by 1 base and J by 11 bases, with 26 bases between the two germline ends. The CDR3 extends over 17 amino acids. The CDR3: CALGEPSHSYGGGDLIF. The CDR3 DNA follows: TGTGCTCTTGGGGAACCCTCCCATTCCTACGGTGGGGGAGACCTCATCTTT.

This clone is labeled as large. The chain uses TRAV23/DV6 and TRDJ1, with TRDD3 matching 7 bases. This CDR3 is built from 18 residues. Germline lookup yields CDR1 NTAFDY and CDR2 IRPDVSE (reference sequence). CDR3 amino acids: CAVGRSHQGWGADDKLIF. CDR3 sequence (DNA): TGTGCTGTGGGCCGTTCCCACCAGGGCTGGGGGGCTGACGATAAACTCATCTTT.

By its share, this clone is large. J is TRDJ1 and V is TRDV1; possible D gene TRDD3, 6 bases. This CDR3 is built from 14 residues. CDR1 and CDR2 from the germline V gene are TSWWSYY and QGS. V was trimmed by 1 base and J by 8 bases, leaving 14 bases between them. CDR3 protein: CALGERARLGKLIF. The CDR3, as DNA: TGTGCTCTTGGGGAACGGGCGAGGCTGGGGAAACTCATCTTT.

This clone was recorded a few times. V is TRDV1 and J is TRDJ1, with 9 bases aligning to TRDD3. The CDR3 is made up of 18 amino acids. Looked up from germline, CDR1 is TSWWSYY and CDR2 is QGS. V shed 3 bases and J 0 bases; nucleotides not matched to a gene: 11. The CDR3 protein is CALGEPAGGFWYTDKLIF. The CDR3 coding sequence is TGTGCTCTTGGGGAGCCTGCTGGGGGATTTTGGTACACCGATAAACTCATCTTT.

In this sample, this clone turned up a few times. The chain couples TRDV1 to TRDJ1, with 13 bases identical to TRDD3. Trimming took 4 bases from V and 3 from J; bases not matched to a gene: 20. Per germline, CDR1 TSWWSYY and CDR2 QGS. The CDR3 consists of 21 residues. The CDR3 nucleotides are TGTGCTCTTGGGGGCCTTGTACTGGGGGATACGCAAGGAGGGGAGGCCGATAAACTCATCTTT. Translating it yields CALGGLVLGDTQGGEADKLIF.

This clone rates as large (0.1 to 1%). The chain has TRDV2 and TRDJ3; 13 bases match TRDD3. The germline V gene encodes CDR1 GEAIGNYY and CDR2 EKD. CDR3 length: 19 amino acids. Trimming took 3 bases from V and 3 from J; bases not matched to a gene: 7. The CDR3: CACDAVLGDTDWDTRQMFF. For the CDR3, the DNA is TGTGCCTGTGACGCCGTACTGGGGGATACGGACTGGGACACCCGACAGATGTTTTTC.

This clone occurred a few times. The CDR3 here is CALGESAFLSRGTDKLIF. The CDR3 DNA sequence: TGTGCTCTTGGGGAATCAGCGTTCCTCTCTAGGGGCACCGATAAACTCATCTTT. This rearrangement joins TRDV1 to TRDJ1; a weak D match, TRDD2 (5 bases). The CDR3 covers 18 residues. Germline V gene sequence: CDR1 TSWWSYY, CDR2 QGS. Between the trimmed V and J ends, which lost 2 bases and 1 base, there was a span of 20 bases.

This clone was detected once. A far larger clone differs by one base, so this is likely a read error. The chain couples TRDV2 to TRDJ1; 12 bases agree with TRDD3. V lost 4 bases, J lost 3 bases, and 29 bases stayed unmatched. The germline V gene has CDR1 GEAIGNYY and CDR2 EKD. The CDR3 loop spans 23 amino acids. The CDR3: CACEHMVGGRPITGGYWADKLIF. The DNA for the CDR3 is TGTGCCTGTGAGCACATGGTCGGAGGGAGGCCGATTACTGGGGGATACTGGGCCGATAAACTCATCTTT.

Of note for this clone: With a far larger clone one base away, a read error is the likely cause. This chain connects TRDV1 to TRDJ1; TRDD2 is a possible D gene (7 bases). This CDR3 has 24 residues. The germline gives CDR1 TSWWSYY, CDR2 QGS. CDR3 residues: CALGELVIHSYNRGTSAYTDILIF. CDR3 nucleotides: TGTGCTCTTGGGGAACTAGTAATACATTCCTACAACCGGGGGACCTCCGCGTACACCGATATACTCATCTTT.

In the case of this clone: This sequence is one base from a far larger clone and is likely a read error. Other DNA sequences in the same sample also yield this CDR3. As DNA, the CDR3 is TGTGCCTGTGACACTTTGGGGATACAGACACAGCTCTTCTTT. It translates to CACDTLGIQTQLFF. This chain links TRDV2 with TRDJ2; 8 bases agree with TRDD3. The CDR3 runs 14 residues. Germline lookup yields CDR1 GEAIGNYY and CDR2 EKD.

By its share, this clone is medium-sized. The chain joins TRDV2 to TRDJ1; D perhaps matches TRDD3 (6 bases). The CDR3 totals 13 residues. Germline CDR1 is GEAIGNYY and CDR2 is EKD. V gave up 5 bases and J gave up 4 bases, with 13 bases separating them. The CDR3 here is CACVGLGLDKLIF. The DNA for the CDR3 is TGTGCCTGTGTAGGACTGGGTCTCGATAAACTCATCTTT.

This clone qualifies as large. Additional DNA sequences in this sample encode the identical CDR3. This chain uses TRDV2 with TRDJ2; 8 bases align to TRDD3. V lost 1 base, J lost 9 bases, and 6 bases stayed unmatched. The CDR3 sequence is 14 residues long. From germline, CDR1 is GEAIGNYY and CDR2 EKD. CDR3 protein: CACDTLGIQTQLFF. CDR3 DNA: TGTGCCTGTGACACTTTGGGGATACAGACACAACTCTTCTTT.

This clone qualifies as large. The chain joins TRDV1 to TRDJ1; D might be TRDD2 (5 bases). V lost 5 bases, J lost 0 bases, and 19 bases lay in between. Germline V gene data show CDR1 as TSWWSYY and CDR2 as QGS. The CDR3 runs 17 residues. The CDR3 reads CALGPPRHSPYTDKLIF. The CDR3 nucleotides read TGTGCTCTTGGGCCTCCTAGGCACTCCCCGTACACCGATAAACTCATCTTT.

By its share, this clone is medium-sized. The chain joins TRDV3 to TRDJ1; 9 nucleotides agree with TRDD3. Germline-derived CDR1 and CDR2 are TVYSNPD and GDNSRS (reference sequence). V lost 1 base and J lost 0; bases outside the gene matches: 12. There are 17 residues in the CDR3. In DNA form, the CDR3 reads TGTGCCTTTATCGACCTACTGGGGGACGATTACACCGATAAACTCATCTTT. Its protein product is CAFIDLLGDDYTDKLIF. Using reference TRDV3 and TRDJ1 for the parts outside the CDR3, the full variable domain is CDKVTQSSPDQTVASGSEVVLLCTYDTVYSNPDLFWYRIRPDYSFQFVFYGDNSRSEGADFTQGRFSVKHILTQKAFHLVISPVRTEDSATYYCAFIDLLGDDYTDKLIFGKGTRVTVEP.

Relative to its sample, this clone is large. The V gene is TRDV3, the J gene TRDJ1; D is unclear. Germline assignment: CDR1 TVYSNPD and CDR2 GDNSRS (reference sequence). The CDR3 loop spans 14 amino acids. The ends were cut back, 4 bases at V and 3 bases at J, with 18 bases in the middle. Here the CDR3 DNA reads TGTGCCTCGGCGCGCTCGACGGATGCCGATAAACTCATCTTT. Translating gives CASARSTDADKLIF.

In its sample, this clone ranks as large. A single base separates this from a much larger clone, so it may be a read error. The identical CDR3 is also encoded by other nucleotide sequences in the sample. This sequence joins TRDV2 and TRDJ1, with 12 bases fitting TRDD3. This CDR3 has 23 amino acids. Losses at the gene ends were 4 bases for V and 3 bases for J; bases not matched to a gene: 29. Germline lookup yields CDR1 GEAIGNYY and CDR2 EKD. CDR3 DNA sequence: TGTGCCTGTGAGCACGTGGTCGGAGGGAGGCCGATTACTGGGGGATACAGGGCCGATAAACTCATCTTT. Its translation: CACEHVVGGRPITGGYRADKLIF.

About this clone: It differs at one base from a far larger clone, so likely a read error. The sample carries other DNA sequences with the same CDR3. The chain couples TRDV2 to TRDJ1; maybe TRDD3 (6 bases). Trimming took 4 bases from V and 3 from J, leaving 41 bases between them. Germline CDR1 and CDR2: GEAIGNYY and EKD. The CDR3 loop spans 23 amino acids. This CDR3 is CACEHMVGGRPITGGYRADKLIF. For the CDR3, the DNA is TGTGCCTGTGAGCACATGGTCGGAGGGAGGCCGATTACTGGAGGATACAGGGCCGATAAACTCATCTTT.

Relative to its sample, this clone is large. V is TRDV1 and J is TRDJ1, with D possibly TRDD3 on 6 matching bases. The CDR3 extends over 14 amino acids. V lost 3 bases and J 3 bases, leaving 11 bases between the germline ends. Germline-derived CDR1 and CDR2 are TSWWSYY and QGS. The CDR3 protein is CALGDVTGSDKLIF. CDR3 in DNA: TGTGCTCTTGGGGACGTCACTGGGTCCGATAAACTCATCTTT.

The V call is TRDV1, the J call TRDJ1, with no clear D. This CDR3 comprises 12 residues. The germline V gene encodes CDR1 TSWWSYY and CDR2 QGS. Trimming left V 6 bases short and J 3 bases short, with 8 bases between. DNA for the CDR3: TGTGCTCTTGGCGACGCCCCCGATAAACTCATCTTT. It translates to CALGDAPDKLIF.

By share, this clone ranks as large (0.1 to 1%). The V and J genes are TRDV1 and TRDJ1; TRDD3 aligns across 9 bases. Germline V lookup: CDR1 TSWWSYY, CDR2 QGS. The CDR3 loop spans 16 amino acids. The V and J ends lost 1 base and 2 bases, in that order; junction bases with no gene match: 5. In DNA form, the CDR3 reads TGTGCTCTTGGGGAACGGGGGGATACAGTTACCGATAAACTCATCTTT. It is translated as CALGERGDTVTDKLIF.

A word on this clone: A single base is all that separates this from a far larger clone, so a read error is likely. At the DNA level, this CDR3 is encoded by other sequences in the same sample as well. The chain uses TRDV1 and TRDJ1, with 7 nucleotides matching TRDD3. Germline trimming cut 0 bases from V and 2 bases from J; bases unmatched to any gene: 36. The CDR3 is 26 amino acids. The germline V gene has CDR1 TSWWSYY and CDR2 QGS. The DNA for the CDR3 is TGTGCTCTTGGGGAACTAGTTCCAAGGGGCTGGGGGTCCCGACGGCGTGGACCCTGGTATACCGATAAACTCATCTTT. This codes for CALGELVPRGWGSRRRGPWYTDKLIF.

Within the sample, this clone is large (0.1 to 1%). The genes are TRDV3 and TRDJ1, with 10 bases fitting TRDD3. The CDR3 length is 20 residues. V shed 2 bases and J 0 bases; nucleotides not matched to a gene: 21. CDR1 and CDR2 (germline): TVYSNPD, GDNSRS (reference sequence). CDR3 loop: CAFVEGPSHPGGYNTDKLIF. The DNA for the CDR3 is TGTGCCTTTGTGGAGGGGCCGAGCCATCCTGGGGGATATAACACCGATAAACTCATCTTT. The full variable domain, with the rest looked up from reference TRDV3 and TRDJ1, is CDKVTQSSPDQTVASGSEVVLLCTYDTVYSNPDLFWYRIRPDYSFQFVFYGDNSRSEGADFTQGRFSVKHILTQKAFHLVISPVRTEDSATYYCAFVEGPSHPGGYNTDKLIFGKGTRVTVEP.

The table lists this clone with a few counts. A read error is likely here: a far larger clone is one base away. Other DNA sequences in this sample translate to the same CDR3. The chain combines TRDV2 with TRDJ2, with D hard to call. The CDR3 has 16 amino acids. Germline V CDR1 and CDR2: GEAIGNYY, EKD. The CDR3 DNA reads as TGTGCCTGCGACACCGTGGGTAGATCTTTGACAGCACAACTCTTCTTT. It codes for CACDTVGRSLTAQLFF.

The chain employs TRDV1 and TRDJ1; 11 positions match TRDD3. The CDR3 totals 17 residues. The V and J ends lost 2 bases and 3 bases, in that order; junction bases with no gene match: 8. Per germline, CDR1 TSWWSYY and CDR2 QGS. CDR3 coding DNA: TGTGCTCTTGGGGAAGGTGCCTGGGGGATACCCGCCGATAAACTCATCTTT. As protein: CALGEGAWGIPADKLIF.

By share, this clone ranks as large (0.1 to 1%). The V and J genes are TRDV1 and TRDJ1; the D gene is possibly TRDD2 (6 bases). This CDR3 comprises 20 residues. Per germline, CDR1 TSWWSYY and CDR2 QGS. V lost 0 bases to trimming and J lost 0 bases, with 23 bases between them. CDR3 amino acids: CALGELPTEASFPYTDKLIF. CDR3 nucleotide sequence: TGTGCTCTTGGGGAACTCCCTACGGAGGCCTCCTTCCCGTACACCGATAAACTCATCTTT.

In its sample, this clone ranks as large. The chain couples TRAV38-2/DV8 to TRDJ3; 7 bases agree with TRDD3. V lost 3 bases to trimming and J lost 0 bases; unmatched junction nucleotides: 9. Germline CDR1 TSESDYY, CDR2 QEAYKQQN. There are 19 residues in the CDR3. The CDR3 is CAYRTPGGRRSWDTRQMFF. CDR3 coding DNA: TGTGCTTATAGGACCCCTGGGGGCCGACGCTCCTGGGACACCCGACAGATGTTTTTC.

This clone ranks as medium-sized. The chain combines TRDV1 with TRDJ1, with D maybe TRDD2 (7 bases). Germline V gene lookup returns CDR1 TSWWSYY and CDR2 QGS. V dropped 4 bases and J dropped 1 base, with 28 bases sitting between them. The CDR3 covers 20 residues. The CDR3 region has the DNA TGTGCTCTTGGGGTTATCCTTCCTTTCGCTTCTGGGGTTAGCACCGATAAACTCATCTTT. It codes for CALGVILPFASGVSTDKLIF.

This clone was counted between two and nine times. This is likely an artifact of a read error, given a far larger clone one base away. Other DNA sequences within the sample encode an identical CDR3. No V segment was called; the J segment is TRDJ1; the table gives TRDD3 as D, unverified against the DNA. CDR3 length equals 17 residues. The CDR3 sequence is CARIPVYWGITPDKLIF. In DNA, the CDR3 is TGTGCACGGATACCGGTGTACTGGGGGATAACCCCCGATAAACTCATCTTT.

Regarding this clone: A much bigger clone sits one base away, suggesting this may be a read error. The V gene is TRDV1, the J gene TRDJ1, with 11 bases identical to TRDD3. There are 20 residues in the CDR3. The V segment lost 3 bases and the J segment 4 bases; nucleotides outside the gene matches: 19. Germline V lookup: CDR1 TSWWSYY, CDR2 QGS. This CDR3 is CALGDRLLDWGIGRSDKLIF. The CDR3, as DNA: TGTGCTCTTGGGGACCGCCTTCTGGACTGGGGGATAGGACGAAGCGATAAACTCATCTTT.

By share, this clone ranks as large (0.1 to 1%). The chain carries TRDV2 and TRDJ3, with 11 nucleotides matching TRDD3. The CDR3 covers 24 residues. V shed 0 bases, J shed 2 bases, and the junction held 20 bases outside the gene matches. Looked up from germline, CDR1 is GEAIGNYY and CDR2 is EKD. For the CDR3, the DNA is TGTGCCTGTGACACCGGTGAGTCTTCCTACACAGTACTGGGGGATACCTGGGACACCCGACAGATGTTTTTC. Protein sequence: CACDTGESSYTVLGDTWDTRQMFF.

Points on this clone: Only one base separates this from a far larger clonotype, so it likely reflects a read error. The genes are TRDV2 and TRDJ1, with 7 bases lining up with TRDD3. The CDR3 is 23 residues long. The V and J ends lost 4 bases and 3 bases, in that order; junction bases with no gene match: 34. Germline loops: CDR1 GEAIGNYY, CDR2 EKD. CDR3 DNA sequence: TGTGCCTGTGAGCACATGGTCGGAGGGAGGCCGATTACTGGGGTATACAGGGCCGATAAACTCATCTTT. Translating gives CACEHMVGGRPITGVYRADKLIF.

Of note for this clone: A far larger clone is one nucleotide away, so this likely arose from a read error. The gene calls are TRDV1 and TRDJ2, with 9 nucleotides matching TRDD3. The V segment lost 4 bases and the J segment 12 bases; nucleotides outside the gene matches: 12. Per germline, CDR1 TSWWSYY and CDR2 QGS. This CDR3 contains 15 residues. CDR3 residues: CALGAKVGDRSKLFF. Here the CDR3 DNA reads TGTGCTCTTGGGGCTAAGGTGGGGGATAGAAGCAAACTCTTCTTT.